Listed below are T cell receptor beta chains from one sample, sequenced in a study of CD8+ T cells in alopecia areata. Data came from immunoSEQ multiplex PCR; TCRdb stores just in-frame clones and leaves some out. Of about 110,000 clones listed, 59% are singletons. Material: CD8+ T cells sorted from blood. These receptors came from a human donor in good health. Each CDR3 is given with its conserved first and last residue.

v_gene	CDR3aa
TRBV4-2	CASSQDSGLSYGYTF
TRBV29-1	CSGSQGKYSNQPQHF
TRBV7-8	CASSEDWGADTQYF
TRBV13	CASSAGGNEQFF
TRBV10-2	CASSESEVYEQYF
TRBV4-1	CASSQPEGNQPQHF
TRBV6-6	CASTVTRQETQYF
TRBV7-9	CASSYPANEQYF
TRBV11-2	CASSPPRKSPQHF
TRBV30	CAWDGGYSGNTIYF
TRBV18	CASSPPLTEVIDTQYF
TRBV2	CASSDARQLLYGYTF
TRBV14	CASSPGIDEQFF
TRBV27	CASSPTSGGPIF
TRBV28	CASSSQDRSLINSPLHF
TRBV29-1	CSVGVGNTIYF